This T cell receptor (beta chain) was identified in a study of T cells in Graves' hyperthyroidism and ophthalmopathy. Study results and caveats: Most clonotypes expanded in thyroid above 0.001 were likewise present in blood.

The V end was cut by 2 bases, the J end by 3 bases, with 14 bases between. This CDR3 has 15 amino acids. This clonotype was picked up many times. Its antigen is as yet unknown. Researchers amplified the TCR beta CDR3 regions from RNA transcripts. First-round RT-PCR targeting the TCR CDR3 was performed with the HTBI primer set. A single record per CDR3 protein comes from TCRdb applying MiXCR to the multiplex PCR reads. This table holds 250,000 to 400,000 distinct CDR3 sequences, approximately 13% found once. The sequenced sample consisted of blood. V is TRBV12-3 or TRBV12-4 and J is TRBJ2-7; possible D gene TRBD1, 6 bases. This TCR was sampled from a woman in her 40s with Graves' ophthalmopathy. The chain's CDR3 is CASSLMGAGVYEQYF. The CDR3 bases are TGTGCCAGCAGTTTAATGGGGGCGGGCGTCTACGAGCAGTACTTC.